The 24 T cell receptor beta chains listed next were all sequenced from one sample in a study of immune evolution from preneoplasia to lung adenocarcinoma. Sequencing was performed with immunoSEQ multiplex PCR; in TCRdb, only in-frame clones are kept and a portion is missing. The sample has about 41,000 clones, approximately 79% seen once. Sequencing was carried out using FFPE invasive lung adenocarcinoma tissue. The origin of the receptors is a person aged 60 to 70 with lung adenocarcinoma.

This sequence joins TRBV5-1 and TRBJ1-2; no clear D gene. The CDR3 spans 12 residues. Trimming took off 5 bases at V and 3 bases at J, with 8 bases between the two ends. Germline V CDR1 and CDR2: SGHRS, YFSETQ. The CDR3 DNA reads TGCGCCAGCAGTGAATCCCACTATGGCTACACCTTC. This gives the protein CASSESHYGYTF.

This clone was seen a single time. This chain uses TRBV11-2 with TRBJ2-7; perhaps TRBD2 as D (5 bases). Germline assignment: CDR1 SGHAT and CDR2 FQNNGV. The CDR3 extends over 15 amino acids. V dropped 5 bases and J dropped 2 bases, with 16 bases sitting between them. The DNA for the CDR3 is TGTGCCAGCAGCCGAGACTTCAGCGGAACCTACGAGCAGTACTTC. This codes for CASSRDFSGTYEQYF.

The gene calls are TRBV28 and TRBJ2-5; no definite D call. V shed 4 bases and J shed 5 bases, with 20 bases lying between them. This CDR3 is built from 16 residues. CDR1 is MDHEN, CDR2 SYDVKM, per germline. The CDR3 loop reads CASSSQRSRIGETQYF. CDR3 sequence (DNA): TGTGCCAGCAGTTCACAACGATCCCGGATCGGGGAGACCCAGTACTTC.

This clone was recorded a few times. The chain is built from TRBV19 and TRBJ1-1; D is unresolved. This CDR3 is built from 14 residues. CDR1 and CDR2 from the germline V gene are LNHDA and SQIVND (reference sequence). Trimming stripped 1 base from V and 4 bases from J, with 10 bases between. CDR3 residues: CASSIAEKGTEAFF. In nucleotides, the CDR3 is TGTGCCAGTAGTATAGCCGAAAAGGGCACTGAAGCTTTCTTT.

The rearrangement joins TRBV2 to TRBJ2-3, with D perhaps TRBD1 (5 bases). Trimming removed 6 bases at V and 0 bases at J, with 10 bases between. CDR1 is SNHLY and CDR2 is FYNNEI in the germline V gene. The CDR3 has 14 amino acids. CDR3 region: CASSRVLSTDTQYF. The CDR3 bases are TGTGCCAGCAGCAGGGTGTTGAGCACAGATACGCAGTATTTT.

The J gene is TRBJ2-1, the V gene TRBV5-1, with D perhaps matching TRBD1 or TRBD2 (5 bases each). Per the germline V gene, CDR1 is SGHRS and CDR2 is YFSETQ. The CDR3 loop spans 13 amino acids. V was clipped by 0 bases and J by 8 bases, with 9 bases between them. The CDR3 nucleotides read TGCGCCAGCAGCTTGGGAGGGGCCTATGAGCAGTTCTTC. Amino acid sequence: CASSLGGAYEQFF. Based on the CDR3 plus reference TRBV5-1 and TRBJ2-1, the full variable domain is KAGVTQTPRYLIKTRGQQVTLSCSPISGHRSVSWYQQTPGQGLQFLFEYFSETQRNKGNFPGRFSGRQFSNSRSEMNVSTLELGDSALYLCASSLGGAYEQFFGPGTRLTVL.

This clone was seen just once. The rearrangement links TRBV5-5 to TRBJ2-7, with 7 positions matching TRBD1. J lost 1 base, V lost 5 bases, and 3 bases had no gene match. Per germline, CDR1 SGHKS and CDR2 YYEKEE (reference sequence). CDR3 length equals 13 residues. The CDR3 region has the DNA TGTGCCAGCAGGGGGACAGATTCCTACGAGCAGTACTTC. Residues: CASRGTDSYEQYF.

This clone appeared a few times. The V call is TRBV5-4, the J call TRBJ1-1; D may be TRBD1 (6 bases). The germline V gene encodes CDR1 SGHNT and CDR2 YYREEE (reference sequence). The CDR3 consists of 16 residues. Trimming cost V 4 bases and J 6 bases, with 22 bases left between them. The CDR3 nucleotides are TGTGCCAGCAGCCAAGAGGGCAGGGGTGTTCGTCCTGAAGCTTTCTTT. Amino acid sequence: CASSQEGRGVRPEAFF. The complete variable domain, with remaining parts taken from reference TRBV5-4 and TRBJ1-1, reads ETGVTQSPTHLIKTRGQQVTLRCSSQSGHNTVSWYQQALGQGPQFIFQYYREEENGRGNFPPRFSGLQFPNYSSELNVNALELDDSALYLCASSQEGRGVRPEAFFGQGTRLTVV.

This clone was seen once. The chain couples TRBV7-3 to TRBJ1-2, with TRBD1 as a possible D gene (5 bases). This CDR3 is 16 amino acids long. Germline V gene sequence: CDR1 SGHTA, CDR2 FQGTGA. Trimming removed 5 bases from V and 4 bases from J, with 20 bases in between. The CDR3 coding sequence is TGTGCCAGCAGCCCCGAAGAGGGGAACGTCGGCTATGGCTACACCTTC. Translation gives CASSPEEGNVGYGYTF.

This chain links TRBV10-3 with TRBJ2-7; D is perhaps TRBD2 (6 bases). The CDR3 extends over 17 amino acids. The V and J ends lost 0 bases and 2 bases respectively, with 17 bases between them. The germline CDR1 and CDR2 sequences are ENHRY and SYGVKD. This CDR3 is CAISESLALAITYEQYF. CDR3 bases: TGTGCCATCAGTGAGTCTTTGGCCCTAGCGATCACCTACGAGCAGTACTTC.

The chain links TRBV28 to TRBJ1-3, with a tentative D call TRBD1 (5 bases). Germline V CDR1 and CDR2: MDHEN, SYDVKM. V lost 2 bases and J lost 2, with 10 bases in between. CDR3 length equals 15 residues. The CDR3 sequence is CASSLMGVAGNTIYF. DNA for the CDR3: TGTGCCAGCAGTTTAATGGGGGTGGCTGGAAACACCATATATTTT.

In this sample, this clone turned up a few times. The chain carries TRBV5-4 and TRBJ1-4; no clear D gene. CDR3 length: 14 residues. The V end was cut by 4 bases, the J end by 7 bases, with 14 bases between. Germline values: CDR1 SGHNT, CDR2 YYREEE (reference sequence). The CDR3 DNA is TGTGCCAGCAGCCCGAGGGAAGGGTCTGAAAAACTGTTTTTT. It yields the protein CASSPREGSEKLFF. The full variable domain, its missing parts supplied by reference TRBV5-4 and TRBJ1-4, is ETGVTQSPTHLIKTRGQQVTLRCSSQSGHNTVSWYQQALGQGPQFIFQYYREEENGRGNFPPRFSGLQFPNYSSELNVNALELDDSALYLCASSPREGSEKLFFGSGTQLSVL.

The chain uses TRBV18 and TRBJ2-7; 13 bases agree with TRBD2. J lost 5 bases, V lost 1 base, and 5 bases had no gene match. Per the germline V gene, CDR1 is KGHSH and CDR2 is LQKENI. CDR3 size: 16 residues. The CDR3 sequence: CASSPRTSGSTNEQYF. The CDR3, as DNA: TGTGCCAGCTCACCACGGACTAGCGGGAGCACCAACGAGCAGTACTTC.

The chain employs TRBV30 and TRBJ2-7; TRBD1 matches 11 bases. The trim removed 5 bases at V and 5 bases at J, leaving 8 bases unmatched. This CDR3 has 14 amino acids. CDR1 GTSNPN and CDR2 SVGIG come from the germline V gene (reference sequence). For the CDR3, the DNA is TGTGCCTGGGCTGTGGGACAGGGGGTGGACGAGCAGTACTTC. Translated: CAWAVGQGVDEQYF.

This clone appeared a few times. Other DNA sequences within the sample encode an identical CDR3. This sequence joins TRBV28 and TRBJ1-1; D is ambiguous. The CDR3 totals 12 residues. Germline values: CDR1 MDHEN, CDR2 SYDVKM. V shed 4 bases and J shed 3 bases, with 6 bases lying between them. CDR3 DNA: TGTGCCAGCAGTTCCGTGGACACTGAAGCTTTCTTT. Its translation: CASSSVDTEAFF. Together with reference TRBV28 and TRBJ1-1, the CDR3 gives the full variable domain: DVKVTQSSRYLVKRTGEKVFLECVQDMDHENMFWYRQDPGLGLRLIYFSYDVKMKEKGDIPEGYSVSREKKERFSLILESASTNQTSMYLCASSSVDTEAFFGQGTRLTVV.

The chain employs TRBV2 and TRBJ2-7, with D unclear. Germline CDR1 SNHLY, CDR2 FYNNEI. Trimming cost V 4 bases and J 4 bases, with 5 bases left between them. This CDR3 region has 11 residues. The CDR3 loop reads CASSVRYEQYF. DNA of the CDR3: TGTGCCAGCAGTGTTAGGTACGAGCAGTACTTC.

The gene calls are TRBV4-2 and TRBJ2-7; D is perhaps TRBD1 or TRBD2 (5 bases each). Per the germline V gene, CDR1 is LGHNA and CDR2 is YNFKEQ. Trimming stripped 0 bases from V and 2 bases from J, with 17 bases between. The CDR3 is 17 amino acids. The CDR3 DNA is TGTGCCAGCAGCCAAGATAGAGGGACCTTCAACCCCTACGAGCAGTACTTC. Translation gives CASSQDRGTFNPYEQYF.

The CDR3 region is CASSFQGRQPQHF. Here the CDR3 DNA reads TGCGCCAGCAGCTTCCAGGGCCGTCAGCCCCAGCATTTT. This chain joins TRBV5-1 and TRBJ1-5; TRBD1 is a possible D gene (5 bases). V was cut by 2 bases and J by 6 bases, with 9 bases left in between. The V gene's germline CDR1 is SGHRS and CDR2 YFSETQ. CDR3 size: 13 residues.

CDR3 protein: CASSQVASAIYF. Here the CDR3 DNA reads TGCGCCAGCAGCCAAGTGGCAAGCGCCATATATTTT. The V gene is TRBV4-1, the J gene TRBJ1-3; D remains unclear. Trimming pared 1 base from V and 11 bases from J, leaving 9 bases between. The CDR3 runs 12 residues. CDR1 and CDR2 from the germline V gene are MGHRA and YSYEKL.

CDR3 sequence (DNA): TGTGCCAGCTCTGGGACAGGGAGTAACTATGGCTACACCTTC. The encoded protein is CASSGTGSNYGYTF. The V call is TRBV18, the J call TRBJ1-2; 9 bases agree with TRBD1. With 6 bases clipped from V and 1 base from J, the junction kept 3 bases outside the gene matches. CDR1 KGHSH and CDR2 LQKENI come from the germline V gene. The CDR3 covers 14 residues.

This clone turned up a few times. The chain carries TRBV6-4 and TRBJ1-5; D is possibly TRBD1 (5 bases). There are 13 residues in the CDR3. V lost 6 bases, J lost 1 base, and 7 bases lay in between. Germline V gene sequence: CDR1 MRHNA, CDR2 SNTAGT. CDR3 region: CASSRDSNQPQHF. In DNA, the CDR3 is TGTGCCAGCAGCAGGGACAGCAATCAGCCCCAGCATTTT.

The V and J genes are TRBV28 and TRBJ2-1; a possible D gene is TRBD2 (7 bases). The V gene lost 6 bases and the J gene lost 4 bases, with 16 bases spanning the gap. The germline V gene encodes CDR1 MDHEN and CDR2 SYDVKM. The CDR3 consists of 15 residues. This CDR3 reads CASRGSAGAYNEQFF. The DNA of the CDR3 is TGTGCCAGCAGGGGAAGCGCGGGGGCGTACAATGAGCAGTTCTTC.

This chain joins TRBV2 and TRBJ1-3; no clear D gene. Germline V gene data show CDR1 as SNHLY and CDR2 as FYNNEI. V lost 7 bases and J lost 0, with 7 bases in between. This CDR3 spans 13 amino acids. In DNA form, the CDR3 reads TGTGCCAGCATCCGGGACTCTGGAAACACCATATATTTT. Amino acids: CASIRDSGNTIYF.

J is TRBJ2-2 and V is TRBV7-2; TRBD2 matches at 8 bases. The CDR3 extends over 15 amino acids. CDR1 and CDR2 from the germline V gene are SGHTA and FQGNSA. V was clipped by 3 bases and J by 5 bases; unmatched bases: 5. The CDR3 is CASSFRRGGTGELFF. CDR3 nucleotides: TGTGCCAGCAGCTTTAGGCGCGGGGGGACCGGGGAGCTGTTTTTT.